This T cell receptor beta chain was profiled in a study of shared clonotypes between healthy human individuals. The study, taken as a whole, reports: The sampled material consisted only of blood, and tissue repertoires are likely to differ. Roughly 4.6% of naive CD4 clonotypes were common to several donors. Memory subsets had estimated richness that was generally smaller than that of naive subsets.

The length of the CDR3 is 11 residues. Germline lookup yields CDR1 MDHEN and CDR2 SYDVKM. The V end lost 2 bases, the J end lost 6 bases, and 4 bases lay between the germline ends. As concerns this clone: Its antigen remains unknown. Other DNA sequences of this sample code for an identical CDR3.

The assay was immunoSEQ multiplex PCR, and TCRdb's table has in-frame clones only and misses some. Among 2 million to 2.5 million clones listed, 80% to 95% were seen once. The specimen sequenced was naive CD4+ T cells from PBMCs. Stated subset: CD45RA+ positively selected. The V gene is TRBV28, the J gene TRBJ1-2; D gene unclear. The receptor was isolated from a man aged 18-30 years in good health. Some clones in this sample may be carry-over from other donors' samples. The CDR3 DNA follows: TGTGCCAGCAGTTTAATGGATGGCTACACCTTC. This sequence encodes CASSLMDGYTF.